Listed here are 23 T cell receptor beta chains from one sample, sequenced in a study of neurological immune-mediated disorders. TCRdb processed the 5' RACE reads anew with MiXCR; each CDR3 protein has one entry. The profile shows 39,000 or so distinct CDR3 sequences, about 4.8% of them singletons. The specimen was CD4+ T cells from blood. The source is a man aged 18-30 years in good health.

At least ten counts were recorded for this clonotype. This sequence joins TRBV20-1 and TRBJ1-6; no firm D call. Germline-derived CDR1 and CDR2 are DFQATT and SNEGSKA (reference sequence). This CDR3 spans 15 amino acids. Trimming took 3 bases from V and 0 from J, leaving 9 bases between them. CDR3 in DNA: TGCAGTGCTAGGACCGCCAGCTCCTATAATTCACCCCTCCACTTT. Its protein product is CSARTASSYNSPLHF.

This clonotype showed up many times. The chain couples TRBV5-5 to TRBJ2-4; D tentatively reads TRBD1 or TRBD2 (5 bases each). V was trimmed by 2 bases and J by 8 bases, leaving 14 bases between them. The CDR3 runs to 14 residues. The germline CDR1 and CDR2 sequences are SGHKS and YYEKEE (reference sequence). CDR3 DNA sequence: TGTGCCAGCAGCTTCCAGGGCGGGTTGGACATTCAGTACTTC. It is translated as CASSFQGGLDIQYF.

This clonotype was observed at least ten times. The chain combines TRBV2 with TRBJ1-2; no definite D call. Per germline, CDR1 SNHLY and CDR2 FYNNEI. The V end lost 10 bases, the J end lost 5 bases, and 20 bases lay between the germline ends. The CDR3 has 14 amino acids. The CDR3 reads CATAPGTSGYGYTF. CDR3 DNA sequence: TGTGCCACCGCGCCCGGTACGTCGGGTTATGGCTACACCTTC.

This chain connects TRBV19 to TRBJ2-1; D not certain. The V end lost 10 bases, the J end lost 2 bases, and 15 bases lay between the germline ends. This CDR3 comprises 14 residues. CDR1 and CDR2 from the germline V gene are LNHDA and SQIVND (reference sequence). The CDR3 DNA reads TGTGCCACCCGGGCCCTCGGCACCTACAATGAGCAGTTCTTC. Amino acid sequence: CATRALGTYNEQFF.

This clonotype was detected many times. This sequence joins TRBV6-5 and TRBJ2-5; possibly TRBD1 for D (7 bases). This CDR3 spans 16 amino acids. Germline assignment: CDR1 MNHEY and CDR2 SVGAGI. V was clipped by 5 bases and J by 5 bases, with 21 bases between them. CDR3 sequence reads: CASSRGLRGHGETQYF. For the CDR3, the DNA is TGTGCCAGCAGTCGCGGACTAAGGGGGCATGGGGAGACCCAGTACTTC.

This clonotype was detected many times. J is TRBJ1-6 and V is TRBV5-1, with a weak D call TRBD1 (6 bases). CDR3 length equals 13 residues. CDR1 is SGHRS and CDR2 is YFSETQ in the germline V gene. V lost 4 bases to trimming and J lost 11 bases, with 13 bases between them. The CDR3 nucleotides read TGCGCCAGCAGCACCACAGGGTTTGCACCCCTCCACTTT. It specifies CASSTTGFAPLHF.

This clonotype was seen ten or more times. The V gene is TRBV6-2 or TRBV6-3, the J gene TRBJ1-6; tentatively, D is TRBD1 (5 bases). From germline, CDR1 is MNHEY and CDR2 SVGEGT. This CDR3 is built from 14 residues. V lost 2 bases to trimming and J lost 10 bases, with 12 bases between them. The CDR3 reads CASSYEGRRSPLHF. The CDR3 DNA reads as TGTGCCAGCAGTTACGAGGGGCGCAGATCACCCCTCCACTTT.

This clonotype has a count of ten or more. This sequence joins TRBV2 and TRBJ1-5; 10 bases are shared with TRBD1. The CDR3 extends over 15 amino acids. The V gene end was trimmed by 6 bases and the J gene end by 4 bases; junction bases not matched to a gene: 6. Germline V gene data show CDR1 as SNHLY and CDR2 as FYNNEI. The CDR3 here is CASSRDRGINQPQHF. DNA for the CDR3: TGTGCCAGCAGCCGGGACAGGGGAATAAATCAGCCCCAGCATTTT.

This clonotype was detected many times. The chain recombines TRBV12-3 or TRBV12-4 with TRBJ1-5; no clear D gene. The V end was cut by 4 bases, the J end by 7 bases, with 8 bases between. The CDR3 sequence is 12 residues long. CDR3 in amino acids: CASSSGYQPQHF. The DNA for the CDR3 is TGTGCCAGCAGTTCCGGGTACCAGCCCCAGCATTTT.

This clonotype has a count of ten or more. This chain uses TRBV11-2 with TRBJ2-7, with 8 bases aligning to TRBD1. There are 13 residues in the CDR3. From germline, CDR1 is SGHAT and CDR2 FQNNGV. V lost 4 bases, J lost 9 bases, and 8 bases stayed unmatched. This CDR3 reads CASSSPGQGRQYF. CDR3 bases: TGTGCCAGCAGCTCCCCCGGACAGGGCCGGCAGTACTTC.

At least ten counts were recorded for this clonotype. The chain links TRBV5-1 to TRBJ1-2; D may be TRBD1 (5 bases). Germline CDR1 SGHRS, CDR2 YFSETQ. The CDR3 loop spans 14 amino acids. V was trimmed by 3 bases and J by 4 bases, leaving 13 bases between them. CDR3 protein: CASSSGDGTYGYTF. CDR3 bases: TGCGCCAGCAGCTCGGGGGACGGGACCTATGGCTACACCTTC.

At least ten counts were recorded for this clonotype. The chain employs TRBV5-4 and TRBJ2-2; possibly TRBD1 or TRBD2 for D (5 bases each). The ends were cut back, 4 bases at V and 5 bases at J, with 18 bases in the middle. The CDR3 totals 16 residues. Germline V gives CDR1 SGHNT, CDR2 YYREEE (reference sequence). The CDR3 loop is CASSRGDPALTGELFF. The CDR3 nucleotides read TGTGCCAGCAGCCGAGGGGACCCTGCTTTAACCGGGGAGCTGTTTTTT.

This clonotype was counted ten times or more. The chain carries TRBV6-5 and TRBJ1-1, with D perhaps matching TRBD1 (6 bases). Trimming left V 0 bases short and J 3 bases short, with 8 bases between. This CDR3 has 14 amino acids. CDR1 and CDR2 (germline): MNHEY, SVGAGI. Here the CDR3 reads CASSYSRGDTEAFF. In DNA, the CDR3 is TGTGCCAGCAGTTACTCCAGGGGAGACACTGAAGCTTTCTTT.

This clonotype has at least ten counts. The chain recombines TRBV7-6 with TRBJ2-2; D perhaps matches TRBD1 (6 bases). Germline assignment: CDR1 SGHVS and CDR2 FNYEAQ. The CDR3 extends over 13 amino acids. V shed 8 bases and J shed 6 bases, with 13 bases lying between them. The CDR3 region has the DNA TGTGCCAGCGGCCAACAGGGCGCCGGGGAGCTGTTTTTT. Translated: CASGQQGAGELFF.

The table lists this clonotype with many counts. The chain carries TRBV7-2 and TRBJ1-3; no clear D. Germline V gives CDR1 SGHTA, CDR2 FQGNSA. This CDR3 contains 15 residues. V lost 4 bases and J 0 bases, leaving 10 bases between the germline ends. The DNA for the CDR3 is TGTGCCAGCAGCTCGAGGGTCATCTCTGGAAACACCATATATTTT. This gives the protein CASSSRVISGNTIYF.

This clonotype was picked up many times. The rearrangement joins TRBV7-2 to TRBJ1-4; 10 bases match TRBD1. Germline assignment: CDR1 SGHTA and CDR2 FQGNSA. The CDR3 length is 15 residues. Germline trimming cut 5 bases from V and 3 bases from J; bases unmatched to any gene: 3. CDR3 residues: CASSRQGAANEKLFF. DNA for the CDR3: TGTGCCAGCAGCCGACAGGGGGCTGCTAATGAAAAACTGTTTTTT.

This clonotype was counted at least ten times. The CDR3 spells CASSGPEGNQPQHF. DNA of the CDR3: TGTGCCAGCAGTGGACCCGAGGGCAATCAGCCCCAGCATTTT. The gene calls are TRBV6-1 and TRBJ1-5; D remains ambiguous. The CDR3 is made up of 14 amino acids. Germline V lookup: CDR1 MNHNS, CDR2 SASEGT. Trimming stripped 4 bases from V and 2 bases from J, with 9 bases between.

This clonotype was found many times. The V and J genes are TRBV20-1 and TRBJ1-2, with D uncertain. V was cut by 1 base and J by 4 bases, with 7 bases left in between. The germline V gene encodes CDR1 DFQATT and CDR2 SNEGSKA (reference sequence). The CDR3 is 12 amino acids. In DNA form, the CDR3 reads TGCAGTGCTAGAGGGGCCCTCTATGGCTACACCTTC. Protein: CSARGALYGYTF.

At least ten counts were recorded for this clonotype. V usage is TRBV6-1 and J usage is TRBJ2-3, with D perhaps matching TRBD2 (5 bases). The length of the CDR3 is 16 residues. The ends were cut back, 6 bases at V and 7 bases at J, with 23 bases in the middle. The germline gives CDR1 MNHNS, CDR2 SASEGT. CDR3 in DNA: TGTGCCAGCAGCGGGGTCGACATCCTTCCCAGCCATACGCAGTATTTT. The encoded protein is CASSGVDILPSHTQYF.

This clonotype has at least ten counts. This chain links TRBV18 with TRBJ2-3; possibly TRBD1 for D (6 bases). Germline V gene data show CDR1 as KGHSH and CDR2 as LQKENI. Trimming removed 3 bases at V and 5 bases at J, with 6 bases between. CDR3 length equals 12 residues. The CDR3 coding sequence is TGTGCCAGCTCACCCAGGGGAGATACGCAGTATTTT. This sequence encodes CASSPRGDTQYF.

This clonotype was detected many times. V usage is TRBV5-1 and J usage is TRBJ2-6; weak D call: TRBD2 (5 bases). Germline V gene sequence: CDR1 SGHRS, CDR2 YFSETQ. The CDR3 is made up of 16 amino acids. Trimming pared 4 bases from V and 1 base from J, leaving 12 bases between. The CDR3 DNA reads TGCGCCAGCAGCCTCACCCTAGCATCTGGGGCCAACGTCCTGACTTTC. Translation: CASSLTLASGANVLTF.

The sample holds a few counts of this clonotype. The V call is TRBV6-5, the J call TRBJ2-7, with D perhaps matching TRBD1 (6 bases). With 6 bases removed from V and 4 bases from J, the gap between germline ends came to 16 bases. From germline, CDR1 is MNHEY and CDR2 SVGAGI. CDR3 size: 14 residues. The CDR3 protein is CASRTRGSGYEQYF. The CDR3 DNA reads TGTGCCAGCAGGACCAGGGGATCCGGGTACGAGCAGTACTTC.

This clonotype came up many times. The chain uses TRBV5-1 and TRBJ2-7; TRBD1 aligns across 8 bases. V shed 5 bases, J shed 0 bases, and the junction held 10 bases outside the gene matches. CDR3 size: 16 residues. CDR1 SGHRS and CDR2 YFSETQ come from the germline V gene. CDR3 protein: CASSRVRQGSSYEQYF. CDR3 DNA sequence: TGCGCCAGCAGTCGAGTTCGACAGGGGAGCTCCTACGAGCAGTACTTC.